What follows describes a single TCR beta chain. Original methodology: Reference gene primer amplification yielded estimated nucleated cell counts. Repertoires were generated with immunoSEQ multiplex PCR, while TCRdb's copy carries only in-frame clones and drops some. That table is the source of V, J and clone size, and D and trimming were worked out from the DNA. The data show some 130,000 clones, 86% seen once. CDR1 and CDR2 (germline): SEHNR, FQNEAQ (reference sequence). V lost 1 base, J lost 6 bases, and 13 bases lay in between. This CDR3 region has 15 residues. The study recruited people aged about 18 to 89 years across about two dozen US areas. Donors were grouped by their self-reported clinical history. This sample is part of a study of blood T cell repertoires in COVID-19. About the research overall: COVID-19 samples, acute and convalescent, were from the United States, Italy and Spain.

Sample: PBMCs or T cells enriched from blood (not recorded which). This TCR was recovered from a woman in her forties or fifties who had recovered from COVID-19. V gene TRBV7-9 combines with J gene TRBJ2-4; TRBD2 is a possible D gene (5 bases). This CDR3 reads CASSLGAQRGNIQYF. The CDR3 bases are TGTGCCAGCAGCTTAGGAGCCCAACGGGGAAACATTCAGTACTTC. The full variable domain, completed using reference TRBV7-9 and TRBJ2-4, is DTGVSQNPRHKITKRGQNVTFRCDPISEHNRLYWYRQTLGQGPEFLTYFQNEAQLEKSRLLSDRFSAERPKGSFSTLEIQRTEQGDSAMYLCASSLGAQRGNIQYFGAGTRLSVL.